The 24 T cell receptor beta chains below all came from one sample that was sequenced in a study of CD8+ T cells in alopecia areata. Extracted RNA was reverse transcribed into cDNA, the sequencing template. Produced via immunoSEQ multiplex PCR; TCRdb's table is partial and in-frame only. The table has about 180,000 clones, just under 60% seen once. The sequencing here drew on CD4+ T cells sorted from blood, taken at week 0. Receptor source: a human donor with alopecia areata.

The genes are TRBV5-1 and TRBJ1-5; D ambiguous. V was pared by 5 bases and J by 6 bases, with 15 bases between. Per the germline V gene, CDR1 is SGHRS and CDR2 is YFSETQ. The CDR3 totals 14 residues. CDR3 protein: CASRPGPDPQPQHF. In DNA, the CDR3 is TGCGCCAGCAGGCCAGGCCCTGACCCTCAGCCCCAGCATTTT.

This clone was counted a single time. The gene calls are TRBV9 and TRBJ1-6; D perhaps matches TRBD1 (6 bases). This CDR3 is 15 amino acids long. CDR1 and CDR2 from the germline V gene are SGDLS and YYNGEE. V gave up 0 bases and J gave up 7 bases, with 11 bases separating them. In DNA, the CDR3 is TGTGCCAGCAGCGTAGCCAGGGGTGGGAATTCACCCCTCCACTTT. It yields the protein CASSVARGGNSPLHF.

This clone was recorded a few times. The rearrangement uses TRBV6-5 and TRBJ2-7, with 10 positions matching TRBD1. After removal of 7 bases from V and 5 bases from J, the junction contained 11 bases not matched to a gene. The V gene's germline CDR1 is MNHEY and CDR2 SVGAGI. There are 15 residues in the CDR3. The CDR3 nucleotides read TGTGCCAGCAAGAGAACCGGGACAGGGGAGAACGAGCAGTACTTC. Translated, it gives CASKRTGTGENEQYF.

This clone has only one observation. V and J are TRBV30 and TRBJ1-3; no clear D. The V gene's germline CDR1 is GTSNPN and CDR2 SVGIG (reference sequence). The CDR3 totals 14 residues. Trimming left V 3 bases short and J 4 bases short, with 13 bases between. In DNA, the CDR3 is TGTGCCTGGAGCACAACGGGGAGGGGAAACACCATATATTTT. It encodes CAWSTTGRGNTIYF.

This clone occurred a few times. V usage is TRBV6-6 and J usage is TRBJ2-2; D is tentatively TRBD1 or TRBD2 (6 bases each). Germline CDR1 is MNHNY and CDR2 is SVGAGI (reference sequence). This CDR3 region has 13 residues. V was pared by 11 bases and J by 5 bases, with 15 bases between. CDR3 DNA sequence: TGTGCCGTGGAACGAGGGGGGACCGGGGAGCTGTTTTTT. Translated: CAVERGGTGELFF.

J is TRBJ2-7 and V is TRBV5-1, with a possible D match to TRBD2 (5 bases). CDR3 length: 15 residues. Per germline, CDR1 SGHRS and CDR2 YFSETQ. V lost 4 bases to trimming and J lost 3 bases, with 17 bases between them. This CDR3 is CASSPTPARDYEQYF. In DNA form, the CDR3 reads TGCGCCAGCAGCCCGACACCCGCGAGGGACTACGAGCAGTACTTC.

CDR3 sequence: CSVTSDYSNQPQHF. Here the CDR3 DNA reads TGCAGCGTTACCAGTGACTATAGCAATCAGCCCCAGCATTTT. The V gene is TRBV29-1, the J gene TRBJ1-5, with D uncertain. The CDR3 is 14 amino acids. Germline-derived CDR1 and CDR2 are SQVTM and ANQGSEA. Trimming removed 5 bases at V and 0 bases at J, with 11 bases between. The full variable domain, in which reference TRBV29-1 and TRBJ1-5 provide the parts outside the CDR3, is SAVISQKPSRDICQRGTSLTIQCQVDSQVTMMFWYRQQPGQSLTLIATANQGSEATYESGFVIDKFPISRPNLTFSTLTVSNMSPEDSSIYLCSVTSDYSNQPQHFGDGTRLSIL.

The rearrangement links TRBV30 to TRBJ2-7; tentative D call: TRBD2 (6 bases). Trimming removed 3 bases from V and 3 bases from J, with 15 bases in between. Germline loops: CDR1 GTSNPN, CDR2 SVGIG (reference sequence). The CDR3 is made up of 14 amino acids. The CDR3 nucleotides read TGTGCCTGGAGACCCGCGGGATTGATCTACGAGCAGTACTTC. Translating gives CAWRPAGLIYEQYF.

The chain links TRBV29-1 to TRBJ2-5; TRBD1 matches 9 bases. Germline V lookup: CDR1 SQVTM, CDR2 ANQGSEA. The CDR3 has 15 residues. V shed 4 bases, J shed 5 bases, and the junction held 11 bases outside the gene matches. This CDR3 reads CSVVGTGQAAETQYF. The CDR3 region has the DNA TGCAGCGTTGTAGGGACAGGGCAAGCAGCGGAGACCCAGTACTTC.

In this sample, this clone turned up a few times. V and J are TRBV18 and TRBJ1-5; D unresolved. This CDR3 contains 15 residues. Germline assignment: CDR1 KGHSH and CDR2 LQKENI. With 4 bases removed from V and 0 bases from J, the gap between germline ends came to 10 bases. CDR3 protein: CASSLLAVSNQPQHF. The CDR3 region has the DNA TGTGCCAGCTCACTTCTCGCGGTTAGCAATCAGCCCCAGCATTTT.

The chain carries TRBV27 and TRBJ1-2; D unclear. Trimming pared 5 bases from V and 2 bases from J, leaving 6 bases between. Germline lookup yields CDR1 MNHEY and CDR2 SMNVEV (reference sequence). This CDR3 is built from 12 residues. CDR3 amino acids: CASSTQNYGYTF. The CDR3 DNA reads TGTGCCAGCAGTACCCAGAACTATGGCTACACCTTC.

This rearrangement joins TRBV5-4 to TRBJ2-1; possible D gene TRBD1, 6 bases. Germline V gives CDR1 SGHNT, CDR2 YYREEE (reference sequence). CDR3 size: 15 residues. V lost 6 bases and J 6 bases, leaving 19 bases between the germline ends. For the CDR3, the DNA is TGTGCCAGCAACCAGGGGTCCGATGGGGGCAATGAGCAGTTCTTC. This gives the protein CASNQGSDGGNEQFF.

This clone has only one observation. The rearrangement joins TRBV29-1 to TRBJ1-1, with D tentatively TRBD1 (6 bases). CDR3 size: 11 residues. Germline CDR1 and CDR2: SQVTM and ANQGSEA. V was clipped by 4 bases and J by 14 bases, with 17 bases between them. CDR3 in amino acids: CSVARTDSSFF. In DNA form, the CDR3 reads TGCAGCGTTGCTCGAACGGACAGTTCCTTCTTT.

This rearrangement joins TRBV30 to TRBJ2-6; TRBD1 is a possible D gene (6 bases). The V and J ends lost 0 bases and 2 bases respectively, with 14 bases between them. The CDR3 runs 17 residues. Germline-derived CDR1 and CDR2 are GTSNPN and SVGIG (reference sequence). The CDR3 nucleotides read TGTGCCTGGAGTGTCGGACAGCCAACCGCTGGGGCCAACGTCCTGACTTTC. Residues: CAWSVGQPTAGANVLTF.

This clone was seen a handful of times. The chain recombines TRBV29-1 with TRBJ2-7; maybe TRBD2 (6 bases). This CDR3 has 17 residues. The V gene's germline CDR1 is SQVTM and CDR2 ANQGSEA. Trimming took off 4 bases at V and 0 bases at J, with 22 bases between the two ends. CDR3 bases: TGCAGCGTTGCACGGGAGACCGGCGGGATCCTCTCCTACGAGCAGTACTTC. Translation gives CSVARETGGILSYEQYF.

This rearrangement joins TRBV4-1 to TRBJ2-3, with D unclear. The CDR3 totals 14 residues. With 0 bases removed from V and 4 bases from J, the gap between germline ends came to 8 bases. Germline V gene lookup returns CDR1 MGHRA and CDR2 YSYEKL. CDR3 sequence reads: CASSQEGVPDTQYF. The CDR3, as DNA: TGCGCCAGCAGCCAAGAGGGTGTTCCAGATACGCAGTATTTT.

This clone was recorded only once. CDR3 DNA sequence: TGCGCCAGCAGCTTGGATAGCAGCTCCTACGAGCAGTACTTC. It specifies CASSLDSSSYEQYF. The V and J genes are TRBV5-1 and TRBJ2-7; D is ambiguous. The CDR3 has 14 amino acids. Germline assignment: CDR1 SGHRS and CDR2 YFSETQ. The V gene lost 0 bases and the J gene lost 0 bases, with 7 bases spanning the gap.

The V call is TRBV9, the J call TRBJ2-2; 8 nucleotides align to TRBD2. CDR1 is SGDLS and CDR2 is YYNGEE in the germline V gene. The CDR3 covers 16 residues. V shed 3 bases and J 3 bases; nucleotides not matched to a gene: 7. The CDR3: CASSGTGGADTGELFF. The CDR3 DNA follows: TGTGCCAGCAGCGGGACCGGGGGGGCCGACACCGGGGAGCTGTTTTTT.

The gene calls are TRBV29-1 and TRBJ1-1; D unresolved. Germline V gene data show CDR1 as SQVTM and CDR2 as ANQGSEA. V was trimmed by 4 bases and J by 3 bases, leaving 6 bases between them. CDR3 length: 11 residues. CDR3 bases: TGCAGCGTTGGTCTAGACACTGAAGCTTTCTTT. It is translated as CSVGLDTEAFF. Full variable domain (missing parts from reference TRBV29-1 and TRBJ1-1): SAVISQKPSRDICQRGTSLTIQCQVDSQVTMMFWYRQQPGQSLTLIATANQGSEATYESGFVIDKFPISRPNLTFSTLTVSNMSPEDSSIYLCSVGLDTEAFFGQGTRLTVV.

V gene TRBV7-9 combines with J gene TRBJ2-1; D remains ambiguous. The V and J ends lost 4 bases and 6 bases respectively, with 13 bases between them. The CDR3 extends over 14 amino acids. CDR1 and CDR2 from the germline V gene are SEHNR and FQNEAQ (reference sequence). CDR3 DNA sequence: TGTGCCAGCAGCTCTCCCTGGAGCACCAATGAGCAGTTCTTC. This translates into CASSSPWSTNEQFF.

The CDR3 DNA reads TGTGCCAGCAAGGATCCTGCGGGCACAGATACGCAGTATTTT. It yields the protein CASKDPAGTDTQYF. V is TRBV6-5 and J is TRBJ2-3; D is undetermined. With 7 bases removed from V and 1 base from J, the gap between germline ends came to 12 bases. There are 14 residues in the CDR3. Per germline, CDR1 MNHEY and CDR2 SVGAGI.

The CDR3 loop is CASSPIALRDTGELFF. CDR3 nucleotides: TGTGCCAGCAGCCCCATAGCGCTGAGGGACACCGGGGAGCTGTTTTTT. V and J are TRBV27 and TRBJ2-2, with TRBD2 as a possible D gene (5 bases). The CDR3 totals 16 residues. Germline loops: CDR1 MNHEY, CDR2 SMNVEV (reference sequence). Trimming removed 6 bases from V and 3 bases from J, with 17 bases in between.

This clone showed up just a few times. The same CDR3 arises from other DNA sequences in this sample as well. The rearrangement joins TRBV27 to TRBJ1-5; D gene uncertain. Germline V gene data show CDR1 as MNHEY and CDR2 as SMNVEV (reference sequence). Trimming cost V 5 bases and J 7 bases, with 9 bases left between them. The CDR3 contains 12 residues. CDR3 coding DNA: TGTGCCAGCAGTCGTTGGGGACAGCCCCAGCATTTT. As protein: CASSRWGQPQHF.

The rearrangement uses TRBV7-2 and TRBJ2-5, with D tentatively TRBD1 (5 bases). Per the germline V gene, CDR1 is SGHTA and CDR2 is FQGNSA. The germline V and J ends were trimmed by 0 bases and 3 bases, with 8 bases remaining between them. The CDR3 has 14 residues. The CDR3 coding sequence is TGTGCCAGCAGCTTAGCGGGCAGGGAAGAGACCCAGTACTTC. Its translation is CASSLAGREETQYF.